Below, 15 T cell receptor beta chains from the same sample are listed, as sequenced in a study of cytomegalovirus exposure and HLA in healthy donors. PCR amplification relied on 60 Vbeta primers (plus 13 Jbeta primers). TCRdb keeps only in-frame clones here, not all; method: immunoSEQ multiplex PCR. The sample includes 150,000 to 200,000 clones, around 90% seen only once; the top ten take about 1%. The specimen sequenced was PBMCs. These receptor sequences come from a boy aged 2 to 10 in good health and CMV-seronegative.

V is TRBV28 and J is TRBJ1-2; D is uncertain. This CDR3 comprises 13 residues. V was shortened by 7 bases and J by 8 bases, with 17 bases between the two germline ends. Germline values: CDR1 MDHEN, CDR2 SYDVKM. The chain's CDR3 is CASTKGVNGGYTF. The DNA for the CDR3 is TGTGCCAGCACGAAGGGAGTAAACGGCGGCTACACCTTC.

The CDR3 sequence: CASSVTGYNTGELFF. Written as DNA, the CDR3 is TGTGCCAGCAGCGTGACAGGGTACAACACCGGGGAGCTGTTTTTT. The chain combines TRBV5-6 with TRBJ2-2, with 7 bases fitting TRBD1. The CDR3 runs 15 residues. V trimming: 4 bases; J trimming: 2 bases; junction bases outside the gene matches: 5. Germline CDR1 SGHDT, CDR2 YYEEEE.

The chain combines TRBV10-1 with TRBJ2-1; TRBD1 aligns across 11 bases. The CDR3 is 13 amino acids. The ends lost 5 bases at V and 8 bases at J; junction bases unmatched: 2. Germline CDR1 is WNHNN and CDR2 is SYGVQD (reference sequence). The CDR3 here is CASSRTGGDEQFF. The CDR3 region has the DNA TGCGCCAGCAGTCGGACAGGGGGCGATGAGCAGTTCTTC.

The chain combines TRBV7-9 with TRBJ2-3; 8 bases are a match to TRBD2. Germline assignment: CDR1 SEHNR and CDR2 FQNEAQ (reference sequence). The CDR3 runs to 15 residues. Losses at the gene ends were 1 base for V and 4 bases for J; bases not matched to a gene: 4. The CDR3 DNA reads TGTGCCAGCAGCTTAGGGGGGACTAGATCAGATACGCAGTATTTT. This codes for CASSLGGTRSDTQYF.

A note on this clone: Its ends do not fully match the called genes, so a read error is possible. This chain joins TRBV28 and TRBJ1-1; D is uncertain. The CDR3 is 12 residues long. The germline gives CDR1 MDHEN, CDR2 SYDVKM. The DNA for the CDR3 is TGTGCCAGCTGTTTCGGCGGCTACAAGGCTTTCTTT. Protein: CASCFGGYKAFF. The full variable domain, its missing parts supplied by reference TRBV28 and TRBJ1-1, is DVKVTQSSRYLVKRTGEKVFLECVQDMDHENMFWYRQDPGLGLRLIYFSYDVKMKEKGDIPEGYSVSREKKERFSLILESASTNQTSMYLCASCFGGYKAFFGQGTRLTVV.

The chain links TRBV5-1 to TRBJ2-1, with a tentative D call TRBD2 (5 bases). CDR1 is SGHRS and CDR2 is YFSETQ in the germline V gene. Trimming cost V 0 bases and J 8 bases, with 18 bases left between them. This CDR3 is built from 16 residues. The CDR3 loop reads CASSLGRGNTGDEQFF. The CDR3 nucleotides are TGCGCCAGCAGCTTGGGTAGAGGGAACACGGGCGATGAGCAGTTCTTC.

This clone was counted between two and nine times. This chain's CDR3 is CASSQGGNTEAFF. CDR3 sequence (DNA): TGTGCCAGCAGCCAAGGAGGGAACACTGAAGCTTTCTTT. V and J are TRBV4-2 and TRBJ1-1; D not resolved. The CDR3 sequence is 13 residues long. The germline V gene encodes CDR1 LGHNA and CDR2 YNFKEQ. The V and J ends lost 1 base and 1 base respectively, with 4 bases between them.

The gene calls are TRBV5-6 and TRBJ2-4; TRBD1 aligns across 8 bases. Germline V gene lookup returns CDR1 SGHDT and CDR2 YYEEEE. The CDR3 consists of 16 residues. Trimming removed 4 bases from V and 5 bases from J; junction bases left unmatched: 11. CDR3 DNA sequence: TGTGCCAGCAGCGGATCAGACAGGGGTGGCGAAAACATTCAGTACTTC. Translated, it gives CASSGSDRGGENIQYF.

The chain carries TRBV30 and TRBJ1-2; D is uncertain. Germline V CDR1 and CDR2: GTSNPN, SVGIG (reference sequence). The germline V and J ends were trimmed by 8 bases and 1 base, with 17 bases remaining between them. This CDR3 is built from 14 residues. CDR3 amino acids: CARGLASGNYGYTF. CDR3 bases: TGTGCCCGAGGGCTGGCAAGTGGTAACTATGGCTACACCTTC.

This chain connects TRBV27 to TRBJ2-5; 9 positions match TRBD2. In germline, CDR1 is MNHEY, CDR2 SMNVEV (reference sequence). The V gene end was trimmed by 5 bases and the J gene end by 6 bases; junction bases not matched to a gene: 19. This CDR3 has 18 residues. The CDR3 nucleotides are TGTGCCAGCAGTCCCTTCGGGGCGGGAGGGCCCAGGGGGAAGACCCAGTACTTC. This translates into CASSPFGAGGPRGKTQYF.

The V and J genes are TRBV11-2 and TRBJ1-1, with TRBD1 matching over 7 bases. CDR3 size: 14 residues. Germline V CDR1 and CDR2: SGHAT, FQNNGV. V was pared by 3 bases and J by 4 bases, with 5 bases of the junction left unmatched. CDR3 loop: CASSFYRGGTEAFF. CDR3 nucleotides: TGTGCCAGCAGCTTCTACAGGGGAGGCACTGAAGCTTTCTTT.

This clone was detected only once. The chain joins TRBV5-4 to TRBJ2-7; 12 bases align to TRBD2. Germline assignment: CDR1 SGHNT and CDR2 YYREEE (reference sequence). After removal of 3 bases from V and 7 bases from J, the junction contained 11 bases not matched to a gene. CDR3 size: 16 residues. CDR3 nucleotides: TGTGCCAGCAGCTCCATAACCCGACTAGCGGGGGATGAGCAGTACTTC. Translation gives CASSSITRLAGDEQYF.

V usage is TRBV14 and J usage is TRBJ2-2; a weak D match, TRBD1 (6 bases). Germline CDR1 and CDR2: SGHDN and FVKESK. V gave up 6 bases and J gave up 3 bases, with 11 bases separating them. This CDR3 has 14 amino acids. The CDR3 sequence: CASRIQGHTGELFF. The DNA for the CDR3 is TGTGCCAGCAGGATACAGGGTCACACCGGGGAGCTGTTTTTT.

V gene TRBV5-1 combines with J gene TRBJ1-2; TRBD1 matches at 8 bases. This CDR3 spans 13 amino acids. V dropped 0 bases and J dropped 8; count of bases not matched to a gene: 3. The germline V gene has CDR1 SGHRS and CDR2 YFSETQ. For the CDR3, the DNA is TGCGCCAGCAGCTTGGTGGGGACAGGCGGCTACACCTTC. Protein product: CASSLVGTGGYTF. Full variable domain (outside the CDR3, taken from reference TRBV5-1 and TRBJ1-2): KAGVTQTPRYLIKTRGQQVTLSCSPISGHRSVSWYQQTPGQGLQFLFEYFSETQRNKGNFPGRFSGRQFSNSRSEMNVSTLELGDSALYLCASSLVGTGGYTFGSGTRLTVV.

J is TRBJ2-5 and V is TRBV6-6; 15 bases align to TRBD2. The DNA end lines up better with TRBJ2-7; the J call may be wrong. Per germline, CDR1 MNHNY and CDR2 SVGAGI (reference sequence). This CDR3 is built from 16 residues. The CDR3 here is CASSRTSGRAGYEQYF. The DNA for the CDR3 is TGTGCCAGCAGTAGGACTAGCGGGAGGGCCGGTTACGAGCAGTACTTC.